This note documents a single T cell receptor beta chain sequence. As yet, its antigen is unknown. Some clones are missing from TCRdb's copy, which holds only in-frame ones; the method was immunoSEQ multiplex PCR. The top ten clones hold roughly 5% of a sample with roughly 31,000 clones, approximately 85% of them seen once. Time point in this sample: new active TB diagnosis, blood taken before or within 7 days of starting treatment. Confirmation came from sputum smear and/or culture positivity for M. tuberculosis. These data come from a study of T cells in tuberculosis. Findings and caveats of the study: Active tuberculosis patients had shorter CDR3-alpha; the beta difference was nonsignificant.

Source: PBMCs, taken at tuberculosis diagnosis. This clonotype was sampled from an adult with tuberculosis.

DNA of the CDR3: TGTGCCAGCAGCCCGGGACACTACAATGAGCAGTTCTTC. Translated: CASSPGHYNEQFF. The V and J genes are TRBV5-6 and TRBJ2-1; tentatively, D is TRBD1 (6 bases). V lost 4 bases to trimming and J lost 3 bases, with 8 bases between them. The length of the CDR3 is 13 residues. Per the germline V gene, CDR1 is SGHDT and CDR2 is YYEEEE.